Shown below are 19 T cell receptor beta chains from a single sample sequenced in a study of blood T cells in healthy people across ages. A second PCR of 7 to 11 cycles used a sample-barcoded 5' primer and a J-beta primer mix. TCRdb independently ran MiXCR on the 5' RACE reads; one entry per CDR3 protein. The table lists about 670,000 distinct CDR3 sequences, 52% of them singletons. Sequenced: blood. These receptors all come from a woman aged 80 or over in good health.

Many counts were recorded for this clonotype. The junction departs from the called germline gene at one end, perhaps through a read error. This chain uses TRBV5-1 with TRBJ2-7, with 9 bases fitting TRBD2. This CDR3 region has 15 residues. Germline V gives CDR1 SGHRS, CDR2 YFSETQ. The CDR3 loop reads CASSLTSGSFYEQYF. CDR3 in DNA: TGTGCCAGCAGTTTGACTAGCGGAAGCTTCTACGAGCAGTACTTC.

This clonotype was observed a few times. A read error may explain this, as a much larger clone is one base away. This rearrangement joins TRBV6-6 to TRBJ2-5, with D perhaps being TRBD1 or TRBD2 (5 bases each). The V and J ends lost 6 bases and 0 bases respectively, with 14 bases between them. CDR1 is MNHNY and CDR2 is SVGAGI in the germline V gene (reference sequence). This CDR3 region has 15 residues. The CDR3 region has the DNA TGTGCCAGCAGGTCGGGACGAGCGGACCAAGAGACCCAGTACTTC. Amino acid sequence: CASRSGRADQETQYF.

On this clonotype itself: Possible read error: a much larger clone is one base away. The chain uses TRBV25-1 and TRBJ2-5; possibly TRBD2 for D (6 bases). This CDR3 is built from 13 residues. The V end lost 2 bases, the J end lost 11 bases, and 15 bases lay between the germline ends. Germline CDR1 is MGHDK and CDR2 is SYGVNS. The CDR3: CASSEPPSDEQYF. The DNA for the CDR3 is TGTGCCAGCAGTGAACCCCCTAGCGATGAGCAGTACTTC.

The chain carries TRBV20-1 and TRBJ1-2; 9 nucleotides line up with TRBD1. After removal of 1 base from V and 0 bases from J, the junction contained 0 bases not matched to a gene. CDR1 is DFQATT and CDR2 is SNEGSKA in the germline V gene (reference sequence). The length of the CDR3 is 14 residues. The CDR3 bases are TGCAGTGCTAGAGGGACAGGGGCTAACTATGGCTACACCTTC. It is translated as CSARGTGANYGYTF.

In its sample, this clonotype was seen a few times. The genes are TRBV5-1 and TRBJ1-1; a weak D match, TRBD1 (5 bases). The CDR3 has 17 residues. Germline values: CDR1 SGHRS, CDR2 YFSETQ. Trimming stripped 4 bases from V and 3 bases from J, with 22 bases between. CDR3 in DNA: TGCGCCAGCAGCCGAACGGGGGAGGGAAAAGCCTACACTGAAGCTTTCTTT. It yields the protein CASSRTGEGKAYTEAFF.

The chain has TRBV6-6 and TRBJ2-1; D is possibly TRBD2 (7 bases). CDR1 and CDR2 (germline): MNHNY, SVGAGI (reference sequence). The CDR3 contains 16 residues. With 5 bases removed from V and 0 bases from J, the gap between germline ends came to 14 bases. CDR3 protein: CASSPLGGASYNEQFF. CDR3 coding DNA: TGTGCCAGCAGTCCCCTAGGGGGGGCCTCCTACAATGAGCAGTTCTTC.

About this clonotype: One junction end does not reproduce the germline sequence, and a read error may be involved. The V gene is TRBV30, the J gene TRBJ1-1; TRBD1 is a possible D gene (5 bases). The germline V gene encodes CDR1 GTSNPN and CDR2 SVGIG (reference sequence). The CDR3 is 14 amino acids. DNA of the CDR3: TGTGCCTGGAAGGAGACAGAGATAAACACTGAAGTTTTCTTT. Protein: CAWKETEINTEVFF.

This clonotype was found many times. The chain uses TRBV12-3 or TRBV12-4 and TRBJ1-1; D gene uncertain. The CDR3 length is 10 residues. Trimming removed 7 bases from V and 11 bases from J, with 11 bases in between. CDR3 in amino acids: CASTDPWAFF. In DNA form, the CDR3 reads TGTGCCAGCACCGACCCCTGGGCTTTCTTT.

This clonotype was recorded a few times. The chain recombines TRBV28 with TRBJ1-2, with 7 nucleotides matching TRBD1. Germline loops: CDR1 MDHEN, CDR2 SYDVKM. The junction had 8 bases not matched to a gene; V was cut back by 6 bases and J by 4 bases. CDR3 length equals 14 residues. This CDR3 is CASRDRLRGYGYTF. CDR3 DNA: TGTGCCAGCAGGGACAGGCTAAGGGGCTATGGCTACACCTTC.

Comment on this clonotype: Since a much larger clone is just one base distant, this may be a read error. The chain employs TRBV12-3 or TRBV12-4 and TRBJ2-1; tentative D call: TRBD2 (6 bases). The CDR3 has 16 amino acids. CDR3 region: CASSPSLGGKVNGQFF. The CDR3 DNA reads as TGTGCCAGCAGCCCTAGTTTGGGCGGGAAAGTCAATGGGCAGTTCTTC.

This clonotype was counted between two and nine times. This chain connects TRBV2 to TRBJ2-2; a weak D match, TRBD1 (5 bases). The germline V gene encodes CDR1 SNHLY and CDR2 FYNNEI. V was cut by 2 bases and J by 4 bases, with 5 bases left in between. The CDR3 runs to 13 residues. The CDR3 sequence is CASSEQGTGELFF. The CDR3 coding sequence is TGTGCCAGCAGTGAACAGGGCACCGGGGAGCTGTTTTTT.

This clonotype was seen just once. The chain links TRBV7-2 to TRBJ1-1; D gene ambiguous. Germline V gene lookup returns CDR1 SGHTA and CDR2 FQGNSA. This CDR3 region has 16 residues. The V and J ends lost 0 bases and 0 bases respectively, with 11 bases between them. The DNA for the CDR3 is TGTGCCAGCAGCTTAGCGCGACCGGGGTTGAACACTGAAGCTTTCTTT. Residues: CASSLARPGLNTEAFF.

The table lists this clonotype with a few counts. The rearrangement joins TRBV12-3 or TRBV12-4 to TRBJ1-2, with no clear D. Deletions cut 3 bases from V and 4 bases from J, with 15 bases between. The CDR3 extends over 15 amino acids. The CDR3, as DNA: TGTGCCAGCAGTTTTTCGGGCGGACGGCCCTATGGCTACACCTTC. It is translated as CASSFSGGRPYGYTF.

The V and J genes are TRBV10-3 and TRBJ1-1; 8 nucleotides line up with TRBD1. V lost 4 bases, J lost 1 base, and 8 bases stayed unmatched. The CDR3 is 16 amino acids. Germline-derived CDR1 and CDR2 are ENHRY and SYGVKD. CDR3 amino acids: CAISGDRLAKNTEAFF. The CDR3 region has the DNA TGTGCCATCAGTGGGGACAGGCTAGCTAAGAACACTGAAGCTTTCTTT.

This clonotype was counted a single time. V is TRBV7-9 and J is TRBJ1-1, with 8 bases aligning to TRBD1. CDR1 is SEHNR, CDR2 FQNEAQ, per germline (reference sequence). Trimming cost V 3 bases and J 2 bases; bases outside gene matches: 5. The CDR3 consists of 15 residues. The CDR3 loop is CASSLVGTGNTEAFF. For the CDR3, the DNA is TGTGCCAGCAGCTTGGTTGGGACAGGTAACACTGAAGCTTTCTTT.

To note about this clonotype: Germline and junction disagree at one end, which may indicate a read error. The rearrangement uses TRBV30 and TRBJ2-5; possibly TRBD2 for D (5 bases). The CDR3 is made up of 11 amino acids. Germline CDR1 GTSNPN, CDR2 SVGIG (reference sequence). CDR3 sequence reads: CAGSPKETRYF. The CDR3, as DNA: TGTGCCGGGAGCCCCAAAGAGACCCGGTACTTC.

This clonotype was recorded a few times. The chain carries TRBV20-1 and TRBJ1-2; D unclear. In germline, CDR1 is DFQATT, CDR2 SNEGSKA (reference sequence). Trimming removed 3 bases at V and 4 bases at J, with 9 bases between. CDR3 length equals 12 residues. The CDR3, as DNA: TGCAGTGCTAGTGGAGGGTTCTATGGCTACACCTTC. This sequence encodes CSASGGFYGYTF.

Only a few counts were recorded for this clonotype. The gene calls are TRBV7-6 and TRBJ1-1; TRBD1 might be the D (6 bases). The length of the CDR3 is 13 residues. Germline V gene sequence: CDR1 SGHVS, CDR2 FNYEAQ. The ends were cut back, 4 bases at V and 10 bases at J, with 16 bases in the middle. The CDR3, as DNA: TGTGCCAGCAGCTCGGGGGCGGGCGGTGTAGCTTTCTTT. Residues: CASSSGAGGVAFF.

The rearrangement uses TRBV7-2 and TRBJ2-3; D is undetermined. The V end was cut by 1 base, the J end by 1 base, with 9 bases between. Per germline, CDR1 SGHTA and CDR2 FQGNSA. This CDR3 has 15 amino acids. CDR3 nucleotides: TGTGCCAGCAGCTTAGGGGTACTTCGCACAGATACGCAGTATTTT. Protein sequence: CASSLGVLRTDTQYF. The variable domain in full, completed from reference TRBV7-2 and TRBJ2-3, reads GAGVSQSPSNKVTEKGKDVELRCDPISGHTALYWYRQSLGQGLEFLIYFQGNSAPDKSGLPSDRFSAERTGGSVSTLTIQRTQQEDSAVYLCASSLGVLRTDTQYFGPGTRLTVL.